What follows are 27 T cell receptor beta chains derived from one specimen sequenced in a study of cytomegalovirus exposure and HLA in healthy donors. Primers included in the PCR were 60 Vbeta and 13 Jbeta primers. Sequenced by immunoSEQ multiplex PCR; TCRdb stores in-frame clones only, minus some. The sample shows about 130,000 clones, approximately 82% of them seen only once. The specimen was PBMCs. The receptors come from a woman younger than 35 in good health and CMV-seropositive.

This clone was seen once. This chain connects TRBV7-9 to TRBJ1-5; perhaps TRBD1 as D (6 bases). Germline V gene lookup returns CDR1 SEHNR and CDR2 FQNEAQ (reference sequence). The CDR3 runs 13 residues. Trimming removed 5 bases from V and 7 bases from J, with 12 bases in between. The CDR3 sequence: CASSPPGEQPQHF. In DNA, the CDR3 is TGTGCCAGCAGCCCACCAGGGGAACAGCCCCAGCATTTT.

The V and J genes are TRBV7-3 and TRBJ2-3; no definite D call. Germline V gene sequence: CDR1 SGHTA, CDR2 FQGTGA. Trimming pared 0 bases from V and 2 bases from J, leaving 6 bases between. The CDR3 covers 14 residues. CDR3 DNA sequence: TGTGCCAGCAGCTTAACGGGCTCCACAGATACGCAGTATTTT. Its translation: CASSLTGSTDTQYF.

For the CDR3, the DNA is TGCGCCAGCAGTGAGGGACACCAGTGGGATACGCAGTATTTT. The encoded protein is CASSEGHQWDTQYF. The chain combines TRBV10-1 with TRBJ2-3; the D gene is possibly TRBD1 (5 bases). The CDR3 length is 14 residues. V lost 2 bases and J lost 6, with 12 bases in between. Germline V gene data show CDR1 as WNHNN and CDR2 as SYGVQD (reference sequence).

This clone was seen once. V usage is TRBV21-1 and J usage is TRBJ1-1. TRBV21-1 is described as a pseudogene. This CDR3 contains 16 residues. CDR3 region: CASSKGRRGPNTEAFF. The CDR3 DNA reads TGTGCCAGCAGCAAGGGGAGACGGGGTCCGAACACTGAAGCTTTCTTT.

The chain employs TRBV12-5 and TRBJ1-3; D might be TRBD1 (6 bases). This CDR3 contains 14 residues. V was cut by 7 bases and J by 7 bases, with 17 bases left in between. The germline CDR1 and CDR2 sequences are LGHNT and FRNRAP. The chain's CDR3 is CASARSSQGNTIYF. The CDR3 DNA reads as TGTGCTAGTGCCAGGTCCTCTCAGGGGAACACCATATATTTT.

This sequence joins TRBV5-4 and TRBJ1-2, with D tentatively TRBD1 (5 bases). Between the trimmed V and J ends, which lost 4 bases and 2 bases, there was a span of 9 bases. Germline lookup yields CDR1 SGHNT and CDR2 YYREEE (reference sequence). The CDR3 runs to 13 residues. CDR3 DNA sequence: TGTGCCAGCAGCCTGCCAGGGAACTATGGCTACACCTTC. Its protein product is CASSLPGNYGYTF.

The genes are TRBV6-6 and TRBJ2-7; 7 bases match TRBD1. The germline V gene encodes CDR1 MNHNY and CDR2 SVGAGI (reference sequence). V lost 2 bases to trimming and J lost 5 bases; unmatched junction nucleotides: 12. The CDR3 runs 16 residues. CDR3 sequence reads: CASSYLTLTGADEQYF. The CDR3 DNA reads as TGTGCCAGCAGTTACCTAACCCTAACAGGGGCCGACGAGCAGTACTTC.

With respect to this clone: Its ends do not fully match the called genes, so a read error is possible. CDR3: CASSITLWGSDQPQHF. CDR3 nucleotides: TGTGCCAGTAGTATAACGCTTTGGGGTAGCGATCAGCCCCAGCATTTT. This chain links TRBV19 with TRBJ1-5; D not certain. CDR1 is LNHDA, CDR2 SQIVND, per germline (reference sequence). The CDR3 length is 16 residues.

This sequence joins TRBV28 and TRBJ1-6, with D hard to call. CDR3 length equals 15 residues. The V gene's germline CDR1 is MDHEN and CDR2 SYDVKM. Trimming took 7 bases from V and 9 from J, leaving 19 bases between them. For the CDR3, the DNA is TGTGCCAGCAACCCCCGGGGAAAAGGGAGTTCACCCCTCCACTTT. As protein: CASNPRGKGSSPLHF.

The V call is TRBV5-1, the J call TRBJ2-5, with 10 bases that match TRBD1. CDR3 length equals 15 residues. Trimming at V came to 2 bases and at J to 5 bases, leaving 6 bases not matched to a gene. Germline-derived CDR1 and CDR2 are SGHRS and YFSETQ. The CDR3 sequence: CASSFRTGGRETQYF. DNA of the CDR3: TGCGCCAGCAGCTTTCGGACAGGGGGACGGGAGACCCAGTACTTC. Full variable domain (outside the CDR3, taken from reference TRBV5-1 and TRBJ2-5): KAGVTQTPRYLIKTRGQQVTLSCSPISGHRSVSWYQQTPGQGLQFLFEYFSETQRNKGNFPGRFSGRQFSNSRSEMNVSTLELGDSALYLCASSFRTGGRETQYFGPGTRLLVL.

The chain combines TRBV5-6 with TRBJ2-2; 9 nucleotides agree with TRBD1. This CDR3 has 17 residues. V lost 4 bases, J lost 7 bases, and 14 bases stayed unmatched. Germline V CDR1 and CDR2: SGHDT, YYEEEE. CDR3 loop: CASSPLGQGRQDGELFF. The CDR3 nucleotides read TGTGCCAGCAGCCCCCTGGGACAGGGAAGGCAGGACGGGGAGCTGTTTTTT.

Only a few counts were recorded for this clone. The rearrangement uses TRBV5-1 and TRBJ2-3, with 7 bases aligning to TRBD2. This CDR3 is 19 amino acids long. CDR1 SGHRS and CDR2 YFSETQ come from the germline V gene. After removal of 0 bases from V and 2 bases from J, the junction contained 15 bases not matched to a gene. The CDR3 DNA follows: TGCGCCAGCAGCTTGGGAGTTGCCTGGGGGGGGAAGATCACAGATACGCAGTATTTT. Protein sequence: CASSLGVAWGGKITDTQYF.

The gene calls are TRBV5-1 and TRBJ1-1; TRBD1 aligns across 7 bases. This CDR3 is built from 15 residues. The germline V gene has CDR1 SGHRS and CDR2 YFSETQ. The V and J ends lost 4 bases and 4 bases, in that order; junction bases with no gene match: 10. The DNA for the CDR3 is TGCGCCAGCAGCCCATCTCAGGGGGGAGGCACTGAAGCTTTCTTT. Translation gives CASSPSQGGGTEAFF.

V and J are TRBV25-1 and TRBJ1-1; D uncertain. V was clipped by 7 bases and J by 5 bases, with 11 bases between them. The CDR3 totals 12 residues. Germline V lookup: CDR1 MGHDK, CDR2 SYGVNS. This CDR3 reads CASTSWSTEAFF. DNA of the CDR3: TGTGCCAGCACCTCGTGGAGTACTGAAGCTTTCTTT.

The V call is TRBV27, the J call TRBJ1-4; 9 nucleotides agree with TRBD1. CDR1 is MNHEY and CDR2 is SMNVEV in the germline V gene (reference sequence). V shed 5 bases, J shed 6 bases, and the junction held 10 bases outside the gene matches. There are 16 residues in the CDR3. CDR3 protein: CASSRLPGQGDEKLFF. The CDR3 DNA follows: TGTGCCAGCAGTCGTCTTCCGGGACAGGGAGATGAAAAACTGTTTTTT.

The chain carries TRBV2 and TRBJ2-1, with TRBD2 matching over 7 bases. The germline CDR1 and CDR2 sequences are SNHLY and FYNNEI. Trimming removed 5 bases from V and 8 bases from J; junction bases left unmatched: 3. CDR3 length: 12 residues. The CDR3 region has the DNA TGTGCCAGCAGTTGGACTAGTGATGAGCAGTTCTTC. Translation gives CASSWTSDEQFF.

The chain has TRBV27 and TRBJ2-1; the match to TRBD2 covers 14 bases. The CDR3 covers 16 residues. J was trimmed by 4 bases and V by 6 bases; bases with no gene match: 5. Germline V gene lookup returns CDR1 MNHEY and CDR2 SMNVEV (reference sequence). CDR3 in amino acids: CASSPGLAGGYNEQFF. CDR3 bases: TGTGCCAGCAGCCCTGGACTAGCGGGGGGATACAATGAGCAGTTCTTC.

CDR3 coding DNA: TGTGCCAGCAGTTACACCAGGGTTGAGGAAAAACTGTTTTTT. Translating gives CASSYTRVEEKLFF. The chain uses TRBV6-6 and TRBJ1-4, with a possible D match to TRBD1 (5 bases). V lost 2 bases and J lost 8, with 12 bases in between. Germline V gene sequence: CDR1 MNHNY, CDR2 SVGAGI (reference sequence). The CDR3 spans 14 residues.

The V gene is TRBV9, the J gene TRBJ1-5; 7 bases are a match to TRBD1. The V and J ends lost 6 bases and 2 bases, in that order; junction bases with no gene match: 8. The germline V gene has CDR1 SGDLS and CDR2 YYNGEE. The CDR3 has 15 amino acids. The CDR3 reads CASTDLTGGNQPQHF. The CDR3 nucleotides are TGTGCCAGCACGGACCTTACAGGGGGCAATCAGCCCCAGCATTTT.

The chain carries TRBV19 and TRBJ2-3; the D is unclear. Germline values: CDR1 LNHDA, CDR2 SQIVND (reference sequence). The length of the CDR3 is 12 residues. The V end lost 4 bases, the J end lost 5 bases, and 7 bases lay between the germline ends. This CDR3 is CASSTYGDTQYF. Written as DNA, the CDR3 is TGTGCCAGTAGTACTTACGGAGATACGCAGTATTTT.

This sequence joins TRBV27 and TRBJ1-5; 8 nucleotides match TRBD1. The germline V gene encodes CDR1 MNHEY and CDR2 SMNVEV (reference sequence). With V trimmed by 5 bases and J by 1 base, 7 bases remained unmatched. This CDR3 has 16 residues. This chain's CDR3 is CASSMGTGGSNQPQHF. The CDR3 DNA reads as TGTGCCAGCAGTATGGGTACAGGGGGGAGCAATCAGCCCCAGCATTTT.

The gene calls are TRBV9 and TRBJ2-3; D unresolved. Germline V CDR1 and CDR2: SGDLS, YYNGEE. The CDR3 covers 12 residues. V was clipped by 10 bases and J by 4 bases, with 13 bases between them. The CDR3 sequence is CASAAPADTQYF. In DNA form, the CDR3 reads TGTGCCTCCGCGGCCCCAGCAGATACGCAGTATTTT.

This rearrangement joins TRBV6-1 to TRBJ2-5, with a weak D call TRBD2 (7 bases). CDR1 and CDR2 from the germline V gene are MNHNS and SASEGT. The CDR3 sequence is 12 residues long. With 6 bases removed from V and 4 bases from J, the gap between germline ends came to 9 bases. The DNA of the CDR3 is TGTGCCAGCAGCGGGGGGCGAGAGACCCAGTACTTC. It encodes CASSGGRETQYF.

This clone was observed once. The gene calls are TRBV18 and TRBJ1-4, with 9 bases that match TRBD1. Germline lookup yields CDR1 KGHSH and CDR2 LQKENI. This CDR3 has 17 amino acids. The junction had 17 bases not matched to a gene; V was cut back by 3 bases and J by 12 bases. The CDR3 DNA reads TGTGCCAGCTCACCCGAACTATTCAACAGGGGGCGCGGGGAACTGTTTTTT. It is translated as CASSPELFNRGRGELFF.

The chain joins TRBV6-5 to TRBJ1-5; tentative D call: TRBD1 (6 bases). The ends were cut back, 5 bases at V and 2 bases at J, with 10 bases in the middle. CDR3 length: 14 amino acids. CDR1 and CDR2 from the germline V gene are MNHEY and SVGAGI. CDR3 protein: CASSAPGGNQPQHF. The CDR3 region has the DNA TGTGCCAGCAGTGCGCCAGGGGGCAATCAGCCCCAGCATTTT.

The CDR3 is CASKTDSNTGELFF. The CDR3 DNA is TGTGCCAGCAAGACAGATTCGAACACCGGGGAGCTGTTTTTT. The rearrangement links TRBV6-4 to TRBJ2-2, with D possibly matching TRBD1 (5 bases). The germline V gene encodes CDR1 MRHNA and CDR2 SNTAGT. V was shortened by 7 bases and J by 0 bases, with 9 bases between the two germline ends. This CDR3 has 14 amino acids.

The chain's CDR3 is CASGRDRQETQYF. CDR3 coding DNA: TGTGCTAGTGGCCGGGACAGGCAAGAGACCCAGTACTTC. The chain employs TRBV12-5 and TRBJ2-5; 8 bases align to TRBD1. The CDR3 totals 13 residues. The V gene end was trimmed by 6 bases and the J gene end by 2 bases; junction bases not matched to a gene: 2. Germline V gene sequence: CDR1 LGHNT, CDR2 FRNRAP.